Listed here is a single TCR beta chain. The sample is drawn from a study of blood T cell repertoires in COVID-19. Study information: The United States, Italy and Spain were the sources of the acute and convalescent COVID-19 samples.

Looked up from germline, CDR1 is LNHDA and CDR2 is SQIVND (reference sequence). The germline V and J ends were trimmed by 5 bases and 4 bases, with 9 bases remaining between them. The CDR3 contains 13 residues. Source study methods: Reference gene primer amplification gave nucleated cell count estimates. The protocol was immunoSEQ multiplex PCR, while the TCRdb copy is restricted to in-frame clones and leaves out a portion. V and J calls and clone size come straight from that table; D and trimming were deduced from the DNA. The sample lists under 140,000 clones, 65% to 90% occurring once. The origin of this receptor is a woman in her sixties with acute or convalescent COVID-19. Sequenced sample: peripheral blood. J is TRBJ1-5 and V is TRBV19; D possibly corresponds to TRBD1 (5 bases). This CDR3 is CASSFRQNQPQHF. DNA of the CDR3: TGTGCCAGTAGTTTCCGACAGAATCAGCCCCAGCATTTT.